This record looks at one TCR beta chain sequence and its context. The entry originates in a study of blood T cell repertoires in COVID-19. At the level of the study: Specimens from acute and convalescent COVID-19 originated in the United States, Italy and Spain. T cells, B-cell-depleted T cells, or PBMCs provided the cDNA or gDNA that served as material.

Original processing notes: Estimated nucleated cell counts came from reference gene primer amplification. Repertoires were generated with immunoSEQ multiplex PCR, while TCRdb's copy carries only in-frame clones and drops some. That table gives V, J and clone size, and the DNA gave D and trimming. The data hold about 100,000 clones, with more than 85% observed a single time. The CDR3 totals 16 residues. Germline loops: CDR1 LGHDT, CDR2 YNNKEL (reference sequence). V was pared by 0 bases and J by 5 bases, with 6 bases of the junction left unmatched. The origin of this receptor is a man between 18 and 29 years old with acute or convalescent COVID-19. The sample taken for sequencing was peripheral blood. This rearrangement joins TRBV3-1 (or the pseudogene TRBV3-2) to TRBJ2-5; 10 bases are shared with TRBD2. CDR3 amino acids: CASSQEVVAGGETQYF. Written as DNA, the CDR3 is TGTGCCAGCAGCCAAGAGGTAGTAGCGGGAGGTGAGACCCAGTACTTC.